One and the same sample provided the 12 T cell receptor beta chains below, sequenced in a study of cytomegalovirus exposure and HLA in healthy donors. Primers: 60 Vbeta forward and 13 Jbeta reverse. TCRdb's copy holds only in-frame clones and misses some; the assay was immunoSEQ multiplex PCR. This repertoire comprises tens of thousands of clones; its ten largest clones make up around 1.1%. The specimen was PBMCs. These receptors all come from a woman in her twenties or thirties in good health and CMV-seronegative.

The rearrangement links TRBV6-1 to TRBJ2-3, with D perhaps matching TRBD2 (6 bases). Trimming left V 0 bases short and J 0 bases short, with 13 bases between. Germline loops: CDR1 MNHNS, CDR2 SASEGT. This CDR3 is built from 17 residues. DNA of the CDR3: TGTGCCAGCAGTGAAGCCTTTAGCGGAGCTAGCACAGATACGCAGTATTTT. Protein sequence: CASSEAFSGASTDTQYF.

The V and J genes are TRBV18 and TRBJ1-1; 11 bases are a match to TRBD1. The CDR3 totals 14 residues. V lost 5 bases, J lost 4 bases, and 3 bases stayed unmatched. Germline CDR1 and CDR2: KGHSH and LQKENI. The CDR3 DNA follows: TGTGCCAGCTCAGGGACAGGGGGAATCACTGAAGCTTTCTTT. Protein product: CASSGTGGITEAFF.

The rearrangement links TRBV14 to TRBJ2-3; the match to TRBD2 covers 9 bases. Trimming took 1 base from V and 0 from J; bases not matched to a gene: 11. Looked up from germline, CDR1 is SGHDN and CDR2 is FVKESK. The CDR3 runs 19 residues. CDR3 sequence (DNA): TGTGCCAGCAGCCAAGGGAGTCTAGCGGGGCTCCCTAGCACAGATACGCAGTATTTT. Its protein product is CASSQGSLAGLPSTDTQYF.

The chain links TRBV5-1 to TRBJ2-7; 9 positions agree with TRBD2. This CDR3 has 14 amino acids. The junction had 8 bases not matched to a gene; V was cut back by 4 bases and J by 6 bases. Germline values: CDR1 SGHRS, CDR2 YFSETQ. CDR3 nucleotide sequence: TGCGCCAGCAGCCCTAGCGGGGTCCCTTCCGAGCAGTACTTC. Translation: CASSPSGVPSEQYF.

The chain recombines TRBV7-9 with TRBJ2-3; D may be TRBD2 (6 bases). In germline, CDR1 is SEHNR, CDR2 FQNEAQ (reference sequence). The CDR3 has 13 residues. The V end lost 4 bases, the J end lost 4 bases, and 9 bases lay between the germline ends. This chain's CDR3 is CASSSSGADTQYF. Written as DNA, the CDR3 is TGTGCCAGCAGCTCTTCGGGGGCAGATACGCAGTATTTT.

The chain joins TRBV30 to TRBJ2-7, with a tentative D call TRBD1 (6 bases). There are 13 residues in the CDR3. V was trimmed by 8 bases and J by 3 bases, leaving 17 bases between them. Germline lookup yields CDR1 GTSNPN and CDR2 SVGIG (reference sequence). CDR3 loop: CAATHRVIYEQYF. CDR3 sequence (DNA): TGTGCCGCGACTCACAGGGTAATCTACGAGCAGTACTTC.

As regards this clone: One end of the junction is discordant with germline, which a read error may explain. Other DNA sequences in the sample encode the same CDR3. The chain uses TRBV20-1 and TRBJ2-7, with D hard to call. CDR3 size: 11 residues. CDR1 is DFQATT, CDR2 SNEGSKA, per germline (reference sequence). The CDR3 region is CSARGWREQYF. The CDR3 DNA reads TGCAGTGCAAGAGGTTGGCGGGAGCAGTACTTC.

V and J are TRBV11-1 and TRBJ1-1; 8 bases agree with TRBD1. Germline loops: CDR1 SGHAT, CDR2 FQDESV (reference sequence). This CDR3 is built from 16 residues. V was clipped by 5 bases and J by 0 bases; unmatched bases: 8. The CDR3 nucleotides read TGTGCCAGCAGCACACCCCCAGGGGGCATGAACACTGAAGCTTTCTTT. It codes for CASSTPPGGMNTEAFF.

This chain joins TRBV2 and TRBJ2-7; 8 bases align to TRBD2. V shed 10 bases and J 2 bases; nucleotides not matched to a gene: 4. This CDR3 comprises 12 residues. Germline CDR1 reads SNHLY; CDR2 reads FYNNEI. The CDR3 DNA reads as TGTGCCATCATAGCGGGAACCTACGAGCAGTACTTC. Translating gives CAIIAGTYEQYF. The full variable domain, in which reference TRBV2 and TRBJ2-7 provide the parts outside the CDR3, is EPEVTQTPSHQVTQMGQEVILRCVPISNHLYFYWYRQILGQKVEFLVSFYNNEISEKSEIFDDQFSVERPDGSNFTLKIRSTKLEDSAMYFCAIIAGTYEQYFGPGTRLTVT.

The V and J genes are TRBV7-2 and TRBJ2-5, with 7 bases aligning to TRBD1. V dropped 5 bases and J dropped 5; count of bases not matched to a gene: 8. Germline values: CDR1 SGHTA, CDR2 FQGNSA. CDR3 length: 14 residues. CDR3 loop: CASSPGGKVETQYF. CDR3 nucleotide sequence: TGTGCCAGCAGCCCAGGGGGTAAGGTGGAGACCCAGTACTTC.

The chain employs TRBV30 and TRBJ1-4, with a possible D match to TRBD1 (5 bases). From germline, CDR1 is GTSNPN and CDR2 SVGIG (reference sequence). This CDR3 spans 16 amino acids. The V end lost 0 bases, the J end lost 8 bases, and 19 bases lay between the germline ends. This CDR3 reads CAWSVLYPGGGEKLFF. Here the CDR3 DNA reads TGTGCCTGGAGTGTCCTCTACCCCGGCGGGGGGGAAAAACTGTTTTTT.

The chain links TRBV25-1 to TRBJ2-3; TRBD2 agrees at 9 bases. The CDR3 has 14 amino acids. Germline lookup yields CDR1 MGHDK and CDR2 SYGVNS. The J segment lost 0 bases and the V segment lost 8 bases, leaving 3 bases of the junction unmatched. CDR3 protein: CASSGLASTDTQYF. The CDR3 nucleotides read TGTGCCAGCTCAGGACTAGCGAGCACAGATACGCAGTATTTT.